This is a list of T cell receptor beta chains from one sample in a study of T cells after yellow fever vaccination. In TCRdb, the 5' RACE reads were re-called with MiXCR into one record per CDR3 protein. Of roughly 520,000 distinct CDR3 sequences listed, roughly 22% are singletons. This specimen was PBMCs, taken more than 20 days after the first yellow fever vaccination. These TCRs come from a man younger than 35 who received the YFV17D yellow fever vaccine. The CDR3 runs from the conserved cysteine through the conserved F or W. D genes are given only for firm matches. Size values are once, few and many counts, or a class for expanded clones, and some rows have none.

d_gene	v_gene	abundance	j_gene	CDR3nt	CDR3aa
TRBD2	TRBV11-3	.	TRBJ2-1	TGTGCCAGCAGCCTTAGGGCGGGGGGTCGTTTATCTGAGCAGTTCTTC	CASSLRAGGRLSEQFF
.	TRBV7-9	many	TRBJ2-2	TGTGCCAGCAGCCCTAGGACTCGGGAGCTGTTTTTT	CASSPRTRELFF
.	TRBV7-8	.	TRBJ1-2	TGTGCCAGCAGCATCAGCGTTCGGGACTATGGCTACACCTTC	CASSISVRDYGYTF
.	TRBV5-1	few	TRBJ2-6	TGCGCCAGCAACAATGGCGCGTCAGGGGCCAACGTCCTGACTTTC	CASNNGASGANVLTF
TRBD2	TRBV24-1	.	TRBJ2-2	TGTGCCACCAGTGATCGGAGCGGGGGACTCACCGGGGAGCTGTTTTTT	CATSDRSGGLTGELFF
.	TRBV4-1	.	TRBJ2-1	TGCGCCAGCAGCTCAGGATTCCCAGACTCCTACAATGAGCAGTTCTTC	CASSSGFPDSYNEQFF
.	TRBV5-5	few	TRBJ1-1	TGTGCCAGCAGCTTGGCCTATAGACAACTGAACACTGAAGCTTTCTTT	CASSLAYRQLNTEAFF
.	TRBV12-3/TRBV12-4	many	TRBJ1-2	TGTGCCAGCAGTTTTGGGGGAGGCTACACCTTC	CASSFGGGYTF
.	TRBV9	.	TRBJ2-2	TGTGCCAGCAGCGTAGATGTGCACTCCACCGGGGAGCTGTTTTTT	CASSVDVHSTGELFF
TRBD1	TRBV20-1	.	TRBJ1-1	TGCAGTGCTAGGCCCGGGACAGTAGTTGAAGCTTTCTTT	CSARPGTVVEAFF
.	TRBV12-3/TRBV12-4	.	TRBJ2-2	TGTGCCAGCAGTCAGTGGGGGGCCGCCGGTGAGCTGTTTTTT	CASSQWGAAGELFF
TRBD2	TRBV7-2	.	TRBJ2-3	TGTGCCAGCGCGAGGCCGGGGGGGATTCCGGATACGCAGTATTTT	CASARPGGIPDTQYF
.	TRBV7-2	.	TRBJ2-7	TGTGCCAGCAGCTTCTTATCCGAAGCCTACGAGCAGTACTTC	CASSFLSEAYEQYF
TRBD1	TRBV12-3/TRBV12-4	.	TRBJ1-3	TGTGCCAGCAAGAAGAACAGGGGGCTGCAAGGAAACACCATATATTTT	CASKKNRGLQGNTIYF
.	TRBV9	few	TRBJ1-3	TGTGCCAGCAGCGTAGACGGGGCGGCAAACACCATATATTTT	CASSVDGAANTIYF
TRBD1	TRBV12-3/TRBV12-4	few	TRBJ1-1	TGTGCCAGCAGTTTCGCCGGGACAGGGGGCTACACTGAAGCTTTCTTT	CASSFAGTGGYTEAFF